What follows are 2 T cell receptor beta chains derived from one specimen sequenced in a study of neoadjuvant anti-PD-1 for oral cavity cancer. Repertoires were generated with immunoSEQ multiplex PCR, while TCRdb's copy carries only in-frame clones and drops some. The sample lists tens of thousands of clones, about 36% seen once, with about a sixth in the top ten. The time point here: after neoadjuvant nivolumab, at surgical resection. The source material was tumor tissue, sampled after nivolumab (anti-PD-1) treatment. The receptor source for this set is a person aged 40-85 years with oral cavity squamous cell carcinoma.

The CDR3 region is CASNRLAGVSGELFF. The CDR3 DNA is TGTGCCAGCAACCGACTAGCGGGAGTTTCCGGGGAGCTGTTTTTT. The chain joins TRBV2 to TRBJ2-2; 12 positions match TRBD2. The CDR3 is 15 amino acids. Trimming at V came to 7 bases and at J to 6 bases, leaving 6 bases not matched to a gene. The germline V gene has CDR1 SNHLY and CDR2 FYNNEI.

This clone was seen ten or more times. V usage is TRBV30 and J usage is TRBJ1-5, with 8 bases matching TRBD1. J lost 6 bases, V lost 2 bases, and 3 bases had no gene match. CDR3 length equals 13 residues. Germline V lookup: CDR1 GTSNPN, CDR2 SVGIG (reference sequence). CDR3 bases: TGTGCCTGGAGTTACGGACAGGGTCAGCCCCAGCATTTT. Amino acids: CAWSYGQGQPQHF.